The T cell receptor (beta chain) described here comes from a study of blood T cell repertoires in COVID-19. Whole-study context: The United States, Italy and Spain provided the acute and convalescent COVID-19 samples. PBMCs, B-cell-depleted T cells, or T cells were the source of the cDNA or gDNA that made up the material.

V was shortened by 2 bases and J by 0 bases, with 8 bases between the two germline ends. Looked up from germline, CDR1 is MNHEY and CDR2 is SVGEGT. The CDR3 loop spans 15 amino acids. The authors' processing: Amplification from reference gene primers served as the basis for estimated nucleated cell counts. TCRdb keeps only in-frame clones here, not all; method: immunoSEQ multiplex PCR. V, J and clone size were drawn from that table, and D and trimming were deduced from the DNA. The top ten hold about 10% of the sample, which has 90,000 to 150,000 clones, 81% seen once. The clonotype was recovered from a human donor in a cohort sampled during active COVID-19. The rearrangement links TRBV6-2 or TRBV6-3 to TRBJ1-5; D unresolved. Sequenced input: peripheral blood. The CDR3 DNA follows: TGTGCCAGCAGTTACGGCAAACATAGCAATCAGCCCCAGCATTTT. Translation gives CASSYGKHSNQPQHF.